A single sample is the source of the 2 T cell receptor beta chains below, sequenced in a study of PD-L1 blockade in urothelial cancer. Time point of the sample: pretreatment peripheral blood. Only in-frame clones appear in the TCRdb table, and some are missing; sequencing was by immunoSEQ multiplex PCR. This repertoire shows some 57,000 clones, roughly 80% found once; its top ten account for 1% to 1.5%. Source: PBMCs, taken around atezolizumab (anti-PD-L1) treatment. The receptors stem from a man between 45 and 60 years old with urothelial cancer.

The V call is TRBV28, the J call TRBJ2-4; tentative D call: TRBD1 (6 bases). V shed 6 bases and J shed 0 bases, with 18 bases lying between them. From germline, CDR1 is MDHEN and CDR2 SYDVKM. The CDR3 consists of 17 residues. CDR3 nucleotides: TGTGCCAGCAGCTCCCCAGGGGATATGCTAGCCAAAAACATTCAGTACTTC. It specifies CASSSPGDMLAKNIQYF.

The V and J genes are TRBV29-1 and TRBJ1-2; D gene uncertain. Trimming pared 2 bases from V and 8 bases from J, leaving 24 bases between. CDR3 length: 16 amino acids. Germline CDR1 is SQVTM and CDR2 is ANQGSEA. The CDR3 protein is CSVESLEKIGMEGYTF. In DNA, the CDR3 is TGCAGCGTTGAAAGTTTGGAAAAAATCGGGATGGAGGGCTACACCTTC.